The sequence of this TCR beta chain was determined in a study of CD8+CD57+ T cells in acquired aplastic anemia. General observations from the study: With respect to CD8+ Simpson's diversity, patients and controls did not differ significantly.

Template material for TCR beta VDJ and CDR3 profiling consisted of genomic DNA. MiXCR was run by TCRdb on the reads, yielding one entry per CDR3 protein. This sample carries more than 45,000 distinct CDR3 sequences, around 50% of them seen once, and the ten largest clones take roughly 15%. Sequencing involved patients with CD8+CD57+ cell expansion previously shown by flow cytometry. At least ten counts were recorded for this clonotype. Its antigen is not identified. The CDR3 sequence is 15 residues long. Germline V CDR1 and CDR2: MNHNS, SASEGT. Trimming cost V 3 bases and J 8 bases, with 19 bases left between them.

The clonotype was recovered from a human donor with aplastic anemia. The genes are TRBV6-1 and TRBJ1-2; D is unclear. Input material: sorted CD4+, CD8+, or CD8+CD57+ T cells (not recorded which) from PBMCs. In DNA form, the CDR3 reads TGTGCCAGCAGTGAGCGTTTCGCAGGATCAAACGGCTACACCTTC. Protein: CASSERFAGSNGYTF.